Listed below are T cell receptor beta chains from one sample, sequenced in a study of CXCR3-negative and CXCR3-positive naive CD8 T cells. Following a re-call of the 5' RACE reads, TCRdb has one entry per CDR3 protein and lacks DNA. The sample includes 5,000 to 7,000 distinct CDR3 sequences. The sample was naive CXCR3+ CD8+ T cells from blood. The source of these receptors is a human donor in good health. Some clones in this sample may be carry-over from other donors' samples. CDR3s include the opening cysteine and the closing phenylalanine or tryptophan. Only part of the rows carry a size: once, few, many, or a class if the clone is expanded.

j_call	v_call	clone_size	cdr3_aa
TRBJ2-7	TRBV2	NA	CASSRSSYEQYF
TRBJ1-3	TRBV25-1	NA	CASSEFFGGPHSGNTIYF
TRBJ2-2	TRBV29-1	medium-sized	CSVRFWATGELFF
TRBJ2-7	TRBV29-1	medium-sized	CSVSTGSYEQYF
TRBJ1-1	TRBV6-6	medium-sized	CASRLPTYTAGNTEAFF
TRBJ2-7	TRBV15	medium-sized	CATSREGGFTYEQYF
TRBJ2-4	TRBV29-1	NA	CSVSSLDGDQFLAKNIQYF
TRBJ2-2	TRBV4-3	medium-sized	CASSPTSGRTGELFF
TRBJ2-2	TRBV29-1	medium-sized	CSVEEGGVPGELFF
TRBJ1-1	TRBV6-2/TRBV6-3	medium-sized	CASSYSLGQGNEAFF
TRBJ1-1	TRBV30	NA	CAWSGGDPRRQGVMNTEAFF
TRBJ2-3	TRBV5-6	NA	CASSLALAGGDTQYF
TRBJ2-3	TRBV5-1	NA	CASSLYGTDTQYF
TRBJ2-5	TRBV29-1	medium-sized	CSAEADKETQYF
TRBJ2-1	TRBV5-1	medium-sized	CASSLPGDEQFF
TRBJ2-1	TRBV7-2	medium-sized	CASSPHPPGYAGYNEQFF
TRBJ2-1	TRBV29-1	NA	CSERLAGVGEQFF
TRBJ1-2	TRBV10-3	NA	CAISGDRGYTF
TRBJ1-1	TRBV27	NA	CASRGHLDTEAFF
TRBJ2-1	TRBV18	NA	CASSTGTSGNYNEQFF
TRBJ1-5	TRBV6-2/TRBV6-3	medium-sized	CASSPDRGFQPQHF
TRBJ2-5	TRBV12-3/TRBV12-4	medium-sized	CASRSGPGTQYF
TRBJ2-1	TRBV2	NA	CASTGTSSYNEQFF
TRBJ2-1	TRBV3-1	NA	CASSQGAGVKNEQFF
TRBJ2-1	TRBV20-1	medium-sized	CSAPDAGTGFNNEQFF
TRBJ2-3	TRBV7-9	medium-sized	CASMLGQVEDTQYF
TRBJ2-1	TRBV5-6	medium-sized	CASSPGTRISYNEQFF